The 13 T cell receptor beta chains below come from one sample, sequenced in a study of T cell responses to AZD1222 COVID-19 vaccine. The repertoire was sequenced with immunoSEQ multiplex PCR; TCRdb's copy has only in-frame clones and lacks some. The sample records approximately 140,000 clones, 93% being singletons. The sample here was peripheral blood, taken on day 0 of AZD1222 vaccination. The source of these receptors is an adult in good health.

The J gene is TRBJ1-5, the V gene TRBV21-1. TRBV21-1 counts as a pseudogene. This CDR3 is built from 14 residues. This chain's CDR3 is CARKLGGSHQPQHF. The CDR3 DNA is TGTGCCAGGAAACTGGGCGGGAGTCATCAGCCCCAGCATTTT.

The chain carries TRBV5-5 and TRBJ1-1, with D tentatively TRBD1 (5 bases). Trimming shortened V by 4 bases and J by 3 bases, and 19 bases separated the two germline ends. Germline CDR1 and CDR2: SGHKS and YYEKEE (reference sequence). This CDR3 contains 16 residues. In DNA, the CDR3 is TGTGCCAGCAGCCCCTATTCCGACAGTTACGACACTGAAGCTTTCTTT. Translating gives CASSPYSDSYDTEAFF.

The gene calls are TRBV7-8 and TRBJ2-2; D is uncertain. V lost 5 bases and J 3 bases, leaving 10 bases between the germline ends. Germline CDR1 reads SGHVS; CDR2 reads FQNEAQ. The CDR3 has 14 residues. The CDR3 region has the DNA TGTGCCAGCAGCACCAGCGCGGACACCGGGGAGCTGTTTTTT. This codes for CASSTSADTGELFF.

This chain uses TRBV11-2 with TRBJ1-1, with D possibly being TRBD1 (6 bases). Germline CDR1 SGHAT, CDR2 FQNNGV. The CDR3 contains 14 residues. V dropped 5 bases and J dropped 5 bases, with 15 bases sitting between them. DNA of the CDR3: TGTGCCAGCAGCGCTAAACAGGGTCGTACTGAAGCTTTCTTT. Its translation: CASSAKQGRTEAFF.

The genes are TRBV4-1 and TRBJ2-1; TRBD1 agrees at 7 bases. CDR3 length equals 12 residues. From germline, CDR1 is MGHRA and CDR2 YSYEKL. The J segment lost 12 bases and the V segment lost 2 bases, leaving 4 bases of the junction unmatched. In DNA, the CDR3 is TGCGCCAGCAGCCAAACAGGGGAATCGCAGTTCTTC. It encodes CASSQTGESQFF.

This clone was counted a single time. This chain links TRBV7-9 with TRBJ1-3; no definite D call. V shed 5 bases and J shed 0 bases, with 11 bases lying between them. The CDR3 covers 15 residues. The germline gives CDR1 SEHNR, CDR2 FQNEAQ (reference sequence). CDR3 protein: CASSPGQSSGNTIYF. The CDR3 nucleotides are TGTGCCAGCAGCCCCGGGCAGAGCTCTGGAAACACCATATATTTT. Complete variable domain (other parts from reference TRBV7-9 and TRBJ1-3): DTGVSQNPRHKITKRGQNVTFRCDPISEHNRLYWYRQTLGQGPEFLTYFQNEAQLEKSRLLSDRFSAERPKGSFSTLEIQRTEQGDSAMYLCASSPGQSSGNTIYFGEGSWLTVV.

The chain uses TRBV6-5 and TRBJ1-3; TRBD1 matches at 9 bases. The CDR3 runs to 15 residues. The germline V gene has CDR1 MNHEY and CDR2 SVGAGI. J lost 0 bases, V lost 6 bases, and 3 bases had no gene match. The CDR3 loop reads CASRMTGGSGNTIYF. CDR3 in DNA: TGTGCCAGCAGGATGACAGGGGGCTCTGGAAACACCATATATTTT.

About this clone itself: Germline and junction disagree at one end, which may indicate a read error. V and J are TRBV3-1 (or the pseudogene TRBV3-2) and TRBJ1-2; D ambiguous. The germline CDR1 and CDR2 sequences are LGHDT and YNNKEL (reference sequence). The CDR3 extends over 11 amino acids. The CDR3 spells CASSQLGGRFF. The CDR3 nucleotides read TGTGCCAGCAGCCAACTCGGAGGGAGGTTCTTC.

The chain employs TRBV11-2 and TRBJ2-2; unclear D gene. Germline V gene data show CDR1 as SGHAT and CDR2 as FQNNGV. Trimming shortened V by 5 bases and J by 1 base, and 5 bases separated the two germline ends. The CDR3 length is 13 residues. The CDR3 loop reads CASSRENTGELFF. The CDR3 bases are TGTGCCAGCAGCCGCGAGAACACCGGGGAGCTGTTTTTT.

The chain combines TRBV27 with TRBJ2-7, with TRBD2 as a possible D gene (5 bases). V lost 3 bases and J lost 3, with 12 bases in between. Looked up from germline, CDR1 is MNHEY and CDR2 is SMNVEV (reference sequence). This CDR3 has 14 residues. This CDR3 is CASSLRAENYEQYF. For the CDR3, the DNA is TGTGCCAGCAGTTTGAGGGCAGAGAACTACGAGCAGTACTTC.

This clone was seen a few times. The rearrangement joins TRBV4-2 to TRBJ2-7; 7 nucleotides match TRBD2. Germline CDR1 is LGHNA and CDR2 is YNFKEQ. The CDR3 extends over 17 amino acids. The V and J ends lost 0 bases and 2 bases, in that order; junction bases with no gene match: 10. The CDR3 region is CASSQEVWGGSPYEQYF. The CDR3 region has the DNA TGTGCCAGCAGCCAAGAGGTTTGGGGGGGATCCCCCTACGAGCAGTACTTC.

The chain combines TRBV19 with TRBJ2-3; D unresolved. Trimming shortened V by 3 bases and J by 1 base, and 11 bases separated the two germline ends. From germline, CDR1 is LNHDA and CDR2 SQIVND (reference sequence). CDR3 size: 15 residues. This CDR3 is CASSIEVIRTDTQYF. The CDR3 DNA reads TGTGCCAGTAGTATTGAGGTCATCCGCACAGATACGCAGTATTTT.

The chain joins TRBV9 to TRBJ1-5; D ambiguous. CDR1 and CDR2 from the germline V gene are SGDLS and YYNGEE. The CDR3 is made up of 15 amino acids. The V end lost 0 bases, the J end lost 2 bases, and 9 bases lay between the germline ends. CDR3 sequence: CASSVGGEGNQPQHF. CDR3 sequence (DNA): TGTGCCAGCAGCGTAGGAGGAGAGGGCAATCAGCCCCAGCATTTT.